What follows are 22 T cell receptor beta chains derived from one specimen sequenced in a study of T cells after yellow fever vaccination. TCRdb reprocessed the 5' RACE reads via MiXCR and lists one record per CDR3 protein. The data contain a few hundred thousand distinct CDR3 sequences, 6.2% of them singletons. This material consisted of PBMCs, taken 5 days after the yellow fever booster vaccination. These receptors were taken from a man aged 30-40 years who received the YFV17D yellow fever vaccine.

In its sample, this clonotype was seen many times. The chain carries TRBV5-1 and TRBJ2-5, with a tentative D call TRBD1 (6 bases). Germline V CDR1 and CDR2: SGHRS, YFSETQ. With 4 bases removed from V and 2 bases from J, the gap between germline ends came to 12 bases. The CDR3 has 14 amino acids. In DNA form, the CDR3 reads TGCGCCAGCAGCCGCCCAGGGGCTCAAGAGACCCAGTACTTC. Protein sequence: CASSRPGAQETQYF.

This clonotype has more than one count but fewer than ten. The V and J genes are TRBV13 and TRBJ2-5, with D unclear. Trimming shortened V by 4 bases and J by 2 bases, and 14 bases separated the two germline ends. The CDR3 totals 15 residues. CDR1 is PRHDT and CDR2 is FYEKMQ in the germline V gene (reference sequence). The CDR3 protein is CASSSGSRGQETQYF. The CDR3 region has the DNA TGTGCCAGCAGCTCCGGGTCCCGAGGACAAGAGACCCAGTACTTC.

At least ten counts were recorded for this clonotype. DNA of the CDR3: TGTGCCAGCAGCTCCGGGCCAAGAGGGGAGCAGTACTTC. This sequence encodes CASSSGPRGEQYF. V and J are TRBV7-8 and TRBJ2-7; tentatively, D is TRBD2 (5 bases). The CDR3 totals 13 residues. V was shortened by 4 bases and J by 7 bases, with 14 bases between the two germline ends. Germline CDR1 reads SGHVS; CDR2 reads FQNEAQ.

Comments on this clonotype: One end of the junction is discordant with germline, which a read error may explain. This chain's CDR3 is CASSLRPDSLYEQCF. Here the CDR3 DNA reads TGTGCCAGCAGTTTGAGGCCAGACTCTCTCTACGAGCAGTGCTTC. The chain uses TRBV12-3 or TRBV12-4 and TRBJ2-7, with D unresolved. The CDR3 is made up of 15 amino acids.

The table lists this clonotype with a few counts. CDR3 coding DNA: TGTGCCAGCAGCAGGGCGATTGGCTACACCTTC. Translation gives CASSRAIGYTF. The gene calls are TRBV7-9 and TRBJ1-2; D uncertain. CDR1 is SEHNR, CDR2 FQNEAQ, per germline (reference sequence). The CDR3 consists of 11 residues. V lost 5 bases and J lost 7, with 8 bases in between.

In this sample, this clonotype turned up a few times. The rearrangement joins TRBV10-3 to TRBJ2-7; 8 bases line up with TRBD1. Germline CDR1 ENHRY, CDR2 SYGVKD. J lost 2 bases, V lost 8 bases, and 11 bases had no gene match. The CDR3 sequence is 15 residues long. CDR3 sequence (DNA): TGTGCCATCTCAGCGGCTGGACAGGGCGCCTACGAGCAGTACTTC. The encoded protein is CAISAAGQGAYEQYF.

The chain links TRBV7-2 to TRBJ2-4, with D possibly matching TRBD1 (7 bases). The germline V gene encodes CDR1 SGHTA and CDR2 FQGNSA. The CDR3 has 17 amino acids. The V end was cut by 2 bases, the J end by 7 bases, with 21 bases between. DNA for the CDR3: TGTGCCAGCAGCTTATCCCCGGGACAGCGCAGCGGGAACATTCAGTACTTC. Its protein product is CASSLSPGQRSGNIQYF. Drawing the rest from reference TRBV7-2 and TRBJ2-4, the complete variable domain is GAGVSQSPSNKVTEKGKDVELRCDPISGHTALYWYRQSLGQGLEFLIYFQGNSAPDKSGLPSDRFSAERTGGSVSTLTIQRTQQEDSAVYLCASSLSPGQRSGNIQYFGAGTRLSVL.

This clonotype has a handful of counts. The J gene is TRBJ2-1, the V gene TRBV5-1; D not resolved. V lost 4 bases to trimming and J lost 3 bases, with 8 bases between them. CDR1 is SGHRS, CDR2 YFSETQ, per germline. The CDR3 spans 13 residues. The CDR3 nucleotides read TGCGCCAGCAGCGTAGGGAACTACAATGAGCAGTTCTTC. Its protein product is CASSVGNYNEQFF.

This clonotype was seen a few times. The chain joins TRBV5-1 to TRBJ2-7; perhaps TRBD2 as D (6 bases). Trimming shortened V by 0 bases and J by 2 bases, and 15 bases separated the two germline ends. The CDR3 totals 16 residues. Germline V gene lookup returns CDR1 SGHRS and CDR2 YFSETQ. The DNA for the CDR3 is TGCGCCAGCAGCTTGGGCGCCGGGACTCCCACCTACGAGCAGTACTTC. This sequence encodes CASSLGAGTPTYEQYF.

This clonotype has a handful of counts. This chain connects TRBV24-1 to TRBJ2-3; D call uncertain. From germline, CDR1 is KGHDR and CDR2 SFDVKD. V shed 11 bases and J shed 2 bases, with 16 bases lying between them. The CDR3 length is 14 residues. The CDR3: CASNLGGDTDTQYF. Written as DNA, the CDR3 is TGTGCCAGCAACCTAGGTGGTGACACAGATACGCAGTATTTT.

At least ten counts were recorded for this clonotype. The V gene is TRBV7-8, the J gene TRBJ2-7; 7 nucleotides match TRBD2. CDR3 length: 14 amino acids. The germline gives CDR1 SGHVS, CDR2 FQNEAQ. V shed 2 bases, J shed 3 bases, and the junction held 4 bases outside the gene matches. The CDR3 loop reads CASSLLGGGYEQYF. Here the CDR3 DNA reads TGTGCCAGCAGCTTATTGGGCGGGGGCTACGAGCAGTACTTC.

This clonotype showed up many times. The J gene is TRBJ1-4, the V gene TRBV5-1, with a tentative D call TRBD1 (6 bases). The length of the CDR3 is 14 residues. Germline lookup yields CDR1 SGHRS and CDR2 YFSETQ. The V gene lost 3 bases and the J gene lost 2 bases, with 8 bases spanning the gap. CDR3 in amino acids: CASSWGATNEKLFF. CDR3 coding DNA: TGCGCCAGCAGCTGGGGGGCGACTAATGAAAAACTGTTTTTT.

This clonotype was observed many times. The chain joins TRBV7-2 to TRBJ2-1; 13 bases align to TRBD2. Germline V lookup: CDR1 SGHTA, CDR2 FQGNSA. The V segment lost 5 bases and the J segment 10 bases; nucleotides outside the gene matches: 5. The CDR3 has 14 amino acids. The CDR3: CASSPRTSGGEQFF. As DNA, the CDR3 is TGTGCCAGCAGCCCGAGGACTAGCGGGGGCGAGCAGTTCTTC.

The chain has TRBV30 and TRBJ2-7; 9 bases align to TRBD1. Germline values: CDR1 GTSNPN, CDR2 SVGIG (reference sequence). The CDR3 has 11 residues. V lost 7 bases to trimming and J lost 5 bases; unmatched junction nucleotides: 3. Here the CDR3 reads CALDRGNEQYF. As DNA, the CDR3 is TGTGCCTTAGACAGGGGGAACGAGCAGTACTTC.

The V and J genes are TRBV6-2 or TRBV6-3 and TRBJ2-6; D is uncertain. The germline V gene has CDR1 MNHEY and CDR2 SVGEGT. The CDR3 runs 15 residues. Trimming shortened V by 6 bases and J by 2 bases, and 11 bases separated the two germline ends. The CDR3 is CASRPLGPGANVLTF. DNA for the CDR3: TGTGCCAGCAGACCCCTCGGACCTGGGGCCAACGTCCTGACTTTC.

There are a few counts of this clonotype. This chain uses TRBV29-1 with TRBJ2-5; D might be TRBD1 (6 bases). This CDR3 has 12 residues. The V end was cut by 7 bases, the J end by 5 bases, with 14 bases between. CDR1 is SQVTM, CDR2 ANQGSEA, per germline. The CDR3 bases are TGCAGCGCCTTGGGTCAGGGGGAGACCCAGTACTTC. The encoded protein is CSALGQGETQYF.

The J gene is TRBJ1-2, the V gene TRBV29-1, with D possibly matching TRBD1 (6 bases). Trimming removed 5 bases from V and 8 bases from J, with 15 bases in between. CDR1 and CDR2 from the germline V gene are SQVTM and ANQGSEA. CDR3 length equals 12 residues. The CDR3 DNA sequence: TGCAGCGTTCCAAGACAGGCTGGGGGCTACACCTTC. This encodes CSVPRQAGGYTF.

The chain couples TRBV5-4 to TRBJ1-2; no clear D. This CDR3 has 15 amino acids. Looked up from germline, CDR1 is SGHNT and CDR2 is YYREEE (reference sequence). V lost 1 base to trimming and J lost 4 bases, with 14 bases between them. CDR3 nucleotide sequence: TGTGCCAGCAGCTTGCCCGGGTCTGGTAGCTATGGCTACACCTTC. This encodes CASSLPGSGSYGYTF.

The table lists this clonotype with many counts. The chain links TRBV5-6 to TRBJ1-2; TRBD1 might be the D (6 bases). The germline V and J ends were trimmed by 0 bases and 4 bases, with 10 bases remaining between them. CDR1 is SGHDT and CDR2 is YYEEEE in the germline V gene. CDR3 size: 14 residues. The CDR3 here is CASSLGGTSYGYTF. For the CDR3, the DNA is TGTGCCAGCAGCTTGGGAGGGACATCCTATGGCTACACCTTC.

This chain links TRBV28 with TRBJ2-7; D is unresolved. Germline values: CDR1 MDHEN, CDR2 SYDVKM. This CDR3 is 13 amino acids long. V was shortened by 1 base and J by 5 bases, with 9 bases between the two germline ends. The CDR3 DNA follows: TGTGCCAGCAGTTTATTGCAGGTCCACGAGCAGTACTTC. This translates into CASSLLQVHEQYF.

As to this clonotype: A much larger clone differs by one base, so this may be a read error. This chain links TRBV7-2 with TRBJ2-7; D is perhaps TRBD2 (6 bases). The germline V gene has CDR1 SGHTA and CDR2 FQGNSA. The CDR3 has 13 amino acids. V was clipped by 4 bases and J by 0 bases, with 7 bases between them. Here the CDR3 DNA reads TGTGCCAGCAGCTGGAGGGCCTCCTACGAGCAGTACTTC. This translates into CASSWRASYEQYF.

In its sample, this clonotype was seen a few times. J is TRBJ1-2 and V is TRBV20-1; weak D call: TRBD1 (6 bases). CDR1 is DFQATT and CDR2 is SNEGSKA in the germline V gene (reference sequence). V shed 4 bases and J shed 0 bases, with 12 bases lying between them. The CDR3 has 14 amino acids. The DNA of the CDR3 is TGCAGTGCTATTTCCGGGGGGCCTAACTATGGCTACACCTTC. Translated: CSAISGGPNYGYTF.